The 2 T cell receptor beta chains presented below share a single source sample, sequenced in a study of T cells in Graves' hyperthyroidism and ophthalmopathy. Using RNA transcripts as the source, TCR beta CDR3 regions were amplified. The TCR CDR3 was amplified in a first-round RT-PCR using the HTBI primer set. TCRdb independently ran MiXCR on the multiplex PCR reads; one entry per CDR3 protein. Among about 480,000 distinct CDR3 sequences listed, 22% were seen once. The sample consisted of blood. Every receptor here comes from a woman aged 65 to 85 with Graves' ophthalmopathy.

This rearrangement joins TRBV3-1 to TRBJ1-1; D gene unclear. The CDR3 sequence is 16 residues long. V lost 1 base and J lost 2, with 14 bases in between. The germline gives CDR1 LGHDT, CDR2 YNNKEL (reference sequence). In nucleotides, the CDR3 is TGTGCCAGCAGCCAAGGGTACGGAACCATTAACACTGAAGCTTTCTTT. It is translated as CASSQGYGTINTEAFF.

The chain has TRBV3-1 and TRBJ1-2; D unclear. The CDR3 runs 15 residues. Looked up from germline, CDR1 is LGHDT and CDR2 is YNNKEL (reference sequence). Trimming took 3 bases from V and 6 from J, leaving 17 bases between them. CDR3 loop: CASSHPSRGVNGYTF. The CDR3 DNA reads as TGTGCCAGCAGCCACCCCAGTCGGGGAGTCAATGGCTACACCTTC. The full variable domain, its missing parts supplied by reference TRBV3-1 and TRBJ1-2, is DTAVSQTPKYLVTQMGNDKSIKCEQNLGHDTMYWYKQDSKKFLKIMFSYNNKELIINETVPNRFSPKSPDKAHLNLHINSLELGDSAVYFCASSHPSRGVNGYTFGSGTRLTVV.